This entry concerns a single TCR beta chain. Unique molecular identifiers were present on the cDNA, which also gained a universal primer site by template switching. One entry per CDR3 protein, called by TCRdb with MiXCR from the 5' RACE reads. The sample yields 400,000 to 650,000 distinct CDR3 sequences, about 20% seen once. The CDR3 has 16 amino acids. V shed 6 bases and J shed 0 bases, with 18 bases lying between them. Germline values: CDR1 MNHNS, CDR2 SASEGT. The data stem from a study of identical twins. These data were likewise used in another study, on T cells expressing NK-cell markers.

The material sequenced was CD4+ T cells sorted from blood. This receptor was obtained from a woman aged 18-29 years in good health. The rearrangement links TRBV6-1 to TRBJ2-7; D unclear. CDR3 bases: TGTGCCAGCAGCCTATTCGGTAGCCTCAGCTCCTACGAGCAGTACTTC. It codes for CASSLFGSLSSYEQYF.